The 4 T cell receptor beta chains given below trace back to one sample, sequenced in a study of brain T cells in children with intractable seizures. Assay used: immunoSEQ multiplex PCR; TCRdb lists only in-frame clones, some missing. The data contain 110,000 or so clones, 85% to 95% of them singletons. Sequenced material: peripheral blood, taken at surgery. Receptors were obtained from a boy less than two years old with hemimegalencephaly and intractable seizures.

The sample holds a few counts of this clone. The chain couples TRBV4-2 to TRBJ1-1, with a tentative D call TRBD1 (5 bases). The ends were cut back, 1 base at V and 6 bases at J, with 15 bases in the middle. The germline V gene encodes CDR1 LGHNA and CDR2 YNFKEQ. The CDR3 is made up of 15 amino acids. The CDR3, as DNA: TGTGCCAGCAGCCAAGTGTGGGGAGGGGTCCCTGAAGCTTTCTTT. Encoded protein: CASSQVWGGVPEAFF.

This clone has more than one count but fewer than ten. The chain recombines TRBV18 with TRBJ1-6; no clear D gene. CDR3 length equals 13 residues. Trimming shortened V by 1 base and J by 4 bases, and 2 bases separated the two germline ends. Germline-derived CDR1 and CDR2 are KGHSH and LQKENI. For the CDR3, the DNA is TGTGCCAGCTCACCACAATATAATTCACCCCTCCACTTT. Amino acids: CASSPQYNSPLHF.

The CDR3 reads CATRPSGANVLTF. The CDR3 coding sequence is TGTGCCACTCGCCCCTCTGGGGCCAACGTCCTGACTTTC. This chain joins TRBV5-4 and TRBJ2-6; D gene ambiguous. The germline V and J ends were trimmed by 9 bases and 0 bases, with 7 bases remaining between them. Looked up from germline, CDR1 is SGHNT and CDR2 is YYREEE (reference sequence). The CDR3 consists of 13 residues.

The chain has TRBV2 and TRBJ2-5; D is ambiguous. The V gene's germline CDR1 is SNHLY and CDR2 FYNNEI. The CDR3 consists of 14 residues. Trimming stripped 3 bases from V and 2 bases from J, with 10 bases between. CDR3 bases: TGTGCCAGCAGTGAGATGCCGACGCAAGAGACCCAGTACTTC. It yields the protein CASSEMPTQETQYF.